These 5 T cell receptor beta chains came from one sample sequenced in a study of T cell repertoires in cytomegalovirus infection. Each CDR3 protein gets one entry after TCRdb re-called the reads with MiXCR. Among some 940,000 distinct CDR3 sequences, around 30% were seen once, and the ten largest hold roughly 13%. Their antigen targets remain unknown. The starting material was cultured CD8+ T cells from PBMCs, obtained from culture after CMV antigen stimulation. These receptors all stem from a human donor in good health (CMV status not recorded). Some clones in this sample may be carry-over from other donors' samples.

The chain uses TRBV2 and TRBJ2-7; D is tentatively TRBD1 or TRBD2 (5 bases each). V lost 7 bases, J lost 2 bases, and 9 bases lay in between. CDR3 size: 12 residues. Germline-derived CDR1 and CDR2 are SNHLY and FYNNEI. CDR3 DNA sequence: TGTGCCAGCAATCGGGACGCCTACGAGCAGTACTTC. Its translation is CASNRDAYEQYF. The complete variable domain, with remaining parts taken from reference TRBV2 and TRBJ2-7, reads EPEVTQTPSHQVTQMGQEVILRCVPISNHLYFYWYRQILGQKVEFLVSFYNNEISEKSEIFDDQFSVERPDGSNFTLKIRSTKLEDSAMYFCASNRDAYEQYFGPGTRLTVT.

This clonotype has ten or more counts. This chain joins TRBV7-9 and TRBJ2-1; D uncertain. CDR1 SEHNR and CDR2 FQNEAQ come from the germline V gene (reference sequence). Trimming pared 5 bases from V and 7 bases from J, leaving 9 bases between. This CDR3 contains 12 residues. CDR3 sequence reads: CASSAPGNEQFF. In DNA form, the CDR3 reads TGTGCCAGCAGCGCCCCCGGGAATGAGCAGTTCTTC.

The chain is built from TRBV24-1 and TRBJ2-2; D gene uncertain. The CDR3 sequence is 13 residues long. Germline CDR1 reads KGHDR; CDR2 reads SFDVKD. The V gene lost 5 bases and the J gene lost 3 bases, with 6 bases spanning the gap. The CDR3 spells CATSVGYTGELFF. Written as DNA, the CDR3 is TGTGCCACCAGTGTGGGGTACACCGGGGAGCTGTTTTTT.

A word on this clonotype: This may come from a read error, since a much larger clone is one base off. It is likely a read error, because the conserved phenylalanine at the end of the CDR3 is missing. V is TRBV7-9 and J is TRBJ1-1; no firm D call. The germline V gene encodes CDR1 SEHNR and CDR2 FQNEAQ (reference sequence). The CDR3 sequence is 13 residues long. Trimming shortened V by 5 bases and J by 1 base, and 8 bases separated the two germline ends. The CDR3 region has the DNA TGTGCCAGCAGCGTTCAGGAGAACACTGAAGCTTTCTCT. Its translation: CASSVQENTEAFS.

The chain carries TRBV7-3 and TRBJ1-5; 8 bases fit TRBD1. Looked up from germline, CDR1 is SGHTA and CDR2 is FQGTGA. CDR3 length: 17 amino acids. V trimming: 5 bases; J trimming: 4 bases; junction bases outside the gene matches: 13. In DNA form, the CDR3 reads TGTGCCAGCAGCCCTAGCCCCGGACAGGGTCCTAATCAGCCCCAGCATTTT. Translated, it gives CASSPSPGQGPNQPQHF.